The 28 T cell receptor beta chains given below trace back to one sample, sequenced in a study of blood T cell repertoires in COVID-19 (TCRdb year 2020). The library was obtained by the immunoSEQ multiplex PCR assay. As stored in TCRdb, this immuneACCESS dataset retains in-frame rearrangements with V and J assigned. A fraction of the clones does not appear; measured against another copy, unresolved V genes explain less than half of the discrepancy, and the remainder lacks a known reason. This sample gives 160,000 or so clones in total; roughly nine tenths of them show up just once. Roughly a sixth of the sample goes to the ten largest clones. The sample taken for sequencing was peripheral blood. These receptors were collected from a man in his 60s with active or convalescent COVID-19.

This clone turned up a few times. The chain joins TRBV30 to TRBJ1-5, with TRBD1 as a possible D gene (5 bases). CDR3 size: 16 residues. CDR1 and CDR2 from the germline V gene are GTSNPN and SVGIG (reference sequence). Trimming took off 0 bases at V and 4 bases at J, with 16 bases between the two ends. CDR3 bases: TGTGCCTGGAGTGTACCACGGGGACGGGGGAATCAGCCCCAGCATTTT. Amino acid sequence: CAWSVPRGRGNQPQHF.

Written as DNA, the CDR3 is TGTGCCAGCAGCTTAGGGGCGATCGGGGGAGGCTACACCTTC. This codes for CASSLGAIGGGYTF. The chain has TRBV11-2 and TRBJ1-2; D perhaps matches TRBD1 (5 bases). Germline assignment: CDR1 SGHAT and CDR2 FQNNGV. Trimming shortened V by 1 base and J by 8 bases, and 14 bases separated the two germline ends. The CDR3 extends over 14 amino acids.

The V call is TRBV5-1, the J call TRBJ2-7, with 8 nucleotides matching TRBD1. Looked up from germline, CDR1 is SGHRS and CDR2 is YFSETQ. V lost 5 bases and J lost 3; bases outside the gene matches: 7. The CDR3 has 14 residues. CDR3 region: CASRPGTGLYEQYF. The DNA of the CDR3 is TGCGCCAGCAGGCCTGGGACAGGACTCTACGAGCAGTACTTC.

The V gene is TRBV6-5, the J gene TRBJ1-2, with TRBD1 matching over 9 bases. J was trimmed by 6 bases and V by 6 bases; bases with no gene match: 11. Germline V gene sequence: CDR1 MNHEY, CDR2 SVGAGI. This CDR3 region has 15 residues. CDR3 DNA: TGTGCCAGCAGCGAGCCGGGACAGGGTAGGGATGGCTACACCTTC. Translated, it gives CASSEPGQGRDGYTF.

This clone was detected only a few times. The V gene is TRBV14, the J gene TRBJ1-2; 9 bases are a match to TRBD1. Per germline, CDR1 SGHDN and CDR2 FVKESK. With V trimmed by 3 bases and J by 4 bases, 3 bases remained unmatched. The CDR3 contains 14 residues. CDR3 bases: TGTGCCAGCAGCCAGCTGACAGGGGGCTATGGCTACACCTTC. Translation: CASSQLTGGYGYTF. Drawing the rest from reference TRBV14 and TRBJ1-2, the complete variable domain is EAGVTQFPSHSVIEKGQTVTLRCDPISGHDNLYWYRRVMGKEIKFLLHFVKESKQDESGMPNNRFLAERTGGTYSTLKVQPAELEDSGVYFCASSQLTGGYGYTFGSGTRLTVV.

J is TRBJ1-2 and V is TRBV5-1, with 9 positions matching TRBD1. Trimming removed 4 bases from V and 7 bases from J; junction bases left unmatched: 14. There are 16 residues in the CDR3. Germline V gene sequence: CDR1 SGHRS, CDR2 YFSETQ. DNA of the CDR3: TGCGCCAGCAGCCAGGGACAGGGCTTCGTAGGCGGTGGCTACACCTTC. This translates into CASSQGQGFVGGGYTF.

The CDR3: CASSQDWPGGLAELAKNIQYF. The CDR3 DNA reads TGTGCCAGCAGCCAAGATTGGCCCGGAGGACTAGCGGAACTAGCCAAAAACATTCAGTACTTC. V usage is TRBV3-1 (or the pseudogene TRBV3-2) and J usage is TRBJ2-4; 10 bases agree with TRBD2. V lost 0 bases and J lost 0; bases outside the gene matches: 14. CDR1 and CDR2 from the germline V gene are LGHDT and YNNKEL (reference sequence). The CDR3 is 21 residues long.

The chain has TRBV11-2 and TRBJ2-1, with D possibly TRBD1 on 6 matching bases. CDR1 is SGHAT and CDR2 is FQNNGV in the germline V gene. The CDR3 totals 15 residues. The ends were cut back, 5 bases at V and 6 bases at J, with 17 bases in the middle. The CDR3 here is CASSQQGLGINEQFF. CDR3 bases: TGTGCCAGCAGCCAACAGGGTTTGGGTATCAATGAGCAGTTCTTC.

V is TRBV3-1 (or the pseudogene TRBV3-2) and J is TRBJ2-1, with 8 bases lining up with TRBD2. V lost 1 base to trimming and J lost 5 bases; unmatched junction nucleotides: 7. Germline V lookup: CDR1 LGHDT, CDR2 YNNKEL (reference sequence). The CDR3 covers 16 residues. The chain's CDR3 is CASSQVRRGANNEQFF. Here the CDR3 DNA reads TGTGCCAGCAGCCAAGTAAGGCGGGGGGCAAACAATGAGCAGTTCTTC.

This chain links TRBV9 with TRBJ2-2; D may be TRBD2 (5 bases). The CDR3 has 16 amino acids. With 0 bases removed from V and 3 bases from J, the gap between germline ends came to 12 bases. Germline V CDR1 and CDR2: SGDLS, YYNGEE. The CDR3: CASSVEWLADTGELFF. CDR3 bases: TGTGCCAGCAGCGTAGAGTGGCTAGCCGACACCGGGGAGCTGTTTTTT.

V is TRBV9 and J is TRBJ2-5; 10 bases line up with TRBD1. This CDR3 comprises 14 residues. Germline V lookup: CDR1 SGDLS, CDR2 YYNGEE. Trimming took 2 bases from V and 3 from J; bases not matched to a gene: 1. The CDR3 sequence: CASSVDRGKETQYF. The CDR3 nucleotides read TGTGCCAGCAGCGTGGACAGGGGGAAAGAGACCCAGTACTTC. The whole variable domain, remainder taken from reference TRBV9 and TRBJ2-5, is DSGVTQTPKHLITATGQRVTLRCSPRSGDLSVYWYQQSLDQGLQFLIQYYNGEERAKGNILERFSAQQFPDLHSELNLSSLELGDSALYFCASSVDRGKETQYFGPGTRLLVL.

The J gene is TRBJ1-1, the V gene TRBV10-3, with D possibly matching TRBD1 (6 bases). This CDR3 region has 18 residues. The V end lost 8 bases, the J end lost 0 bases, and 25 bases lay between the germline ends. The germline gives CDR1 ENHRY, CDR2 SYGVKD. The DNA of the CDR3 is TGTGCCATCGGAGGAGGTGGTGAAGGGGGATTAATGAACACTGAAGCTTTCTTT. Translated, it gives CAIGGGGEGGLMNTEAFF.

This chain links TRBV15 with TRBJ1-1, with 8 bases fitting TRBD1. The CDR3 sequence is 16 residues long. Germline loops: CDR1 LNHNV, CDR2 YYDKDF (reference sequence). V gave up 1 base and J gave up 2 bases; unmatched junction bases: 6. The CDR3 nucleotides are TGTGCCACCAGCAGAGGACCTCAGGGGGCTAACACTGAAGCTTTCTTT. Translating gives CATSRGPQGANTEAFF.

The chain has TRBV28 and TRBJ1-6; 8 positions agree with TRBD1. The germline CDR1 and CDR2 sequences are MDHEN and SYDVKM. The CDR3 covers 14 residues. V was clipped by 9 bases and J by 2 bases; unmatched bases: 3. CDR3: CASSGGTYNSPLHF. CDR3 bases: TGTGCCAGTTCAGGGGGCACCTATAATTCACCCCTCCACTTT.

J is TRBJ1-4 and V is TRBV28; perhaps TRBD1 as D (6 bases). Per the germline V gene, CDR1 is MDHEN and CDR2 is SYDVKM. Trimming pared 5 bases from V and 3 bases from J, leaving 13 bases between. CDR3 length: 15 amino acids. CDR3 sequence (DNA): TGTGCCAGCAGTCATCAGGGGTACCCTAATGAAAAACTGTTTTTT. As protein: CASSHQGYPNEKLFF.

This clone was detected only once. The chain recombines TRBV6-6 with TRBJ2-5; 8 positions match TRBD2. The V gene's germline CDR1 is MNHNY and CDR2 SVGAGI (reference sequence). The CDR3 is 15 amino acids. With V trimmed by 6 bases and J by 5 bases, 11 bases remained unmatched. The DNA of the CDR3 is TGTGCCAGCAGGGCCATAGCGGGACAACGGGAGACCCAGTACTTC. Amino acid sequence: CASRAIAGQRETQYF.

This chain links TRBV18 with TRBJ2-7, with TRBD2 as a possible D gene (6 bases). V lost 2 bases and J 1 base, leaving 12 bases between the germline ends. The CDR3 runs to 15 residues. The germline gives CDR1 KGHSH, CDR2 LQKENI. CDR3 nucleotide sequence: TGTGCCAGCTCACCAAGGCTAGCGTCATCCTACGAGCAGTACTTC. Translating gives CASSPRLASSYEQYF.

The V call is TRBV11-2, the J call TRBJ2-7, with 11 bases that match TRBD2. The J segment lost 0 bases and the V segment lost 2 bases, leaving 6 bases of the junction unmatched. Per the germline V gene, CDR1 is SGHAT and CDR2 is FQNNGV. This CDR3 comprises 17 residues. Here the CDR3 reads CASSLSLAGGTSYEQYF. CDR3 coding DNA: TGTGCCAGCAGCTTATCGCTAGCGGGAGGCACCTCCTACGAGCAGTACTTC.

The chain is built from TRBV5-1 and TRBJ2-1; 8 bases align to TRBD2. The CDR3 contains 15 residues. V shed 2 bases, J shed 2 bases, and the junction held 3 bases outside the gene matches. The germline gives CDR1 SGHRS, CDR2 YFSETQ. This CDR3 reads CASSFAGGPYNEQFF. As DNA, the CDR3 is TGCGCCAGCAGCTTTGCGGGAGGTCCCTACAATGAGCAGTTCTTC.

This chain connects TRBV19 to TRBJ1-2; 10 positions agree with TRBD1. The V gene's germline CDR1 is LNHDA and CDR2 SQIVND (reference sequence). The CDR3 has 16 amino acids. The V gene end was trimmed by 5 bases and the J gene end by 6 bases; junction bases not matched to a gene: 12. The CDR3 protein is CASSSLQGQGKNGYTF. In nucleotides, the CDR3 is TGTGCCAGTAGTTCACTCCAGGGACAGGGGAAGAATGGCTACACCTTC.

The gene calls are TRBV19 and TRBJ2-5; 9 nucleotides agree with TRBD1. Germline CDR1 is LNHDA and CDR2 is SQIVND (reference sequence). The CDR3 consists of 15 residues. Losses at the gene ends were 3 bases for V and 4 bases for J; bases not matched to a gene: 6. In DNA, the CDR3 is TGTGCCAGTAGTATGGGACAGGGAACGGGAGAGACCCAGTACTTC. It is translated as CASSMGQGTGETQYF. Based on the CDR3 plus reference TRBV19 and TRBJ2-5, the full variable domain is DGGITQSPKYLFRKEGQNVTLSCEQNLNHDAMYWYRQDPGQGLRLIYYSQIVNDFQKGDIAEGYSVSREKKESFPLTVTSAQKNPTAFYLCASSMGQGTGETQYFGPGTRLLVL.

The chain carries TRBV6-5 and TRBJ2-7; 8 bases match TRBD2. Germline values: CDR1 MNHEY, CDR2 SVGAGI. This CDR3 region has 15 residues. Trimming removed 10 bases from V and 2 bases from J; junction bases left unmatched: 13. CDR3 nucleotides: TGTGCCACCAGGGATGAGCGGGAGCGACCCTACGAGCAGTACTTC. Translation: CATRDERERPYEQYF.

The chain's CDR3 is CASLASGAYNEQFF. The CDR3 coding sequence is TGTGCCAGCCTGGCTAGCGGCGCCTACAATGAGCAGTTCTTC. This chain joins TRBV7-2 and TRBJ2-1; the match to TRBD2 covers 7 bases. Germline V CDR1 and CDR2: SGHTA, FQGNSA. The CDR3 has 14 amino acids. Germline trimming cut 8 bases from V and 2 bases from J; bases unmatched to any gene: 6.

This chain joins TRBV27 and TRBJ1-1; 9 bases agree with TRBD1. Germline V gives CDR1 MNHEY, CDR2 SMNVEV (reference sequence). The CDR3 runs 15 residues. The trim removed 2 bases at V and 5 bases at J, leaving 6 bases unmatched. CDR3 DNA: TGTGCCAGCAGTTTAAATACAGGGGGCGAGACTGAAGCTTTCTTT. It encodes CASSLNTGGETEAFF.

A single count supports this clone. V and J are TRBV12-5 and TRBJ1-4; D call uncertain. The CDR3 runs 15 residues. The germline V and J ends were trimmed by 1 base and 5 bases, with 11 bases remaining between them. In germline, CDR1 is LGHNT, CDR2 FRNRAP. The CDR3 loop reads CASGLGQRGNEKLFF. The CDR3 DNA reads as TGTGCTAGTGGTTTGGGTCAGCGGGGAAATGAAAAACTGTTTTTT.

The J gene is TRBJ1-5, the V gene TRBV2; TRBD1 is a possible D gene (6 bases). The CDR3 loop spans 13 amino acids. V was pared by 7 bases and J by 9 bases, with 16 bases between. The V gene's germline CDR1 is SNHLY and CDR2 FYNNEI. CDR3: CASTQPGDRPQHF. The CDR3 DNA sequence: TGTGCCAGCACCCAACCAGGGGATCGGCCCCAGCATTTT.

V is TRBV7-2 and J is TRBJ1-1; no reliable D call. V gave up 7 bases and J gave up 8 bases, with 11 bases separating them. CDR3 length: 11 residues. Germline values: CDR1 SGHTA, CDR2 FQGNSA. The CDR3 spells CASNAQLEAFF. The CDR3 DNA is TGTGCCAGCAACGCACAGTTAGAAGCTTTCTTT.

Worth noting for this clone: Other nucleotide sequences in the sample specify the same CDR3. The chain is built from TRBV27 and TRBJ2-1; unclear D gene. V lost 3 bases and J 0 bases, leaving 3 bases between the germline ends. Germline CDR1 is MNHEY and CDR2 is SMNVEV (reference sequence). The CDR3 spans 13 residues. This CDR3 is CASSFSSYNEQFF. DNA for the CDR3: TGTGCCAGCAGTTTCAGCTCCTACAATGAGCAGTTCTTC.